This T cell receptor (beta chain) was sequenced in a study of blood T cell repertoires in COVID-19 (dated by TCRdb to 2020 to 2022). Turning to the overall study: The collaborator samples originated in the United States, Italy and Spain and spanned the acute and convalescent phases of COVID-19. The prospective study material was composed of cDNA or gDNA derived from T cells, B-cell-depleted T cells, or PBMCs. Subjects who had been exposed to COVID-19, were actively infected with it, or had recovered from it provided the deeply sampled blood TCRbeta repertoires that made up the dataset. The repertoires were released in a freely available public database intended as a resource for research on the immune response to SARS-CoV-2. The samples were drawn from two sources: the first 160 participants of the ongoing ImmuneRACE study, and fewer than 1,500 subjects contributed by 6 global collaborators. Sample metadata almost always included a de-identified subject ID, COVID-19 status, age in years and sex. HLA class I and class II types, where available, came from metadata supplied by the sample provider rather than from assay-based typing.

The immunoSEQ Assay, a bias-controlled multiplex PCR, was used to amplify TCRbeta CDR3 regions from genomic DNA. On the study's bioinformatics: The number of nucleated cells in each sample was estimated from the amplification of reference gene primers within the assay. To quantify the absolute abundance of each unique TCRbeta CDR3 rearrangement, sequence reads were collapsed and filtered. For each sample, productive Simpson clonality was calculated by taking the square root of Simpson's diversity index across productive rearrangements. The table was pulled from immuneACCESS by TCRdb, which kept in-frame rearrangements only. Such tables lose some clones; where checked, under half of the loss comes from unresolved V genes, and the rest has no known cause. The DNA was the basis for D and trimming; V, J and clone size are from that table. Present in this sample are 75,000 to 90,000 clones, more than 75% of which were seen just once. The biggest ten clones account for 8% of the sample.

What the authors observed across the whole study: Clinical and demographic metadata were provided uncurated, with the amount varying by source and participant.

Whole blood was collected in K2EDTA tubes by collaborating institutions according to the institutions' own protocols. For TCRbeta analysis, collaborators shipped samples in one of three forms: frozen whole blood, isolated PBMCs, or DNA extracted from either of those sample types. CDR3 length: 12 amino acids, cysteine to phenylalanine. The only DNA kept is the CDR3, 36 bases in frame from the first base. From the germline V gene (reference sequence), CDR1 is GTSNPN and CDR2 is SVGIG. Germline trimming amounts to 5 bases on V and 5 bases on J, with 3 as the count of junction bases outside the gene matches. A word on this clone: Its recognized antigen is unknown. No quality values exist for individual bases; no much larger clone is one base distant.

The receptor was isolated from a man older than 75 with active or convalescent COVID-19. Specimen: peripheral blood. The rearrangement combines TRBV30 with TRBJ2-5; 9 junctional bases match TRBD2. CDR3 reads: CAWASGMETQYF. Here is the DNA: TGTGCCTGGGCTAGCGGGATGGAGACCCAGTACTTC.